The 5 T cell receptor beta chains given below trace back to one sample, sequenced in a study of cytomegalovirus exposure and HLA in healthy donors. Primers for the PCR totalled 60 Vbeta and 13 Jbeta. TCRdb keeps only in-frame clones here, not all; method: immunoSEQ multiplex PCR. The data contain a few hundred thousand clones, about 82% of them seen just once; the ten biggest clones take up 2.9%. The sample was PBMCs. These receptors were taken from a young man in good health and CMV-seronegative.

V usage is TRBV7-2 and J usage is TRBJ2-1; D is unclear. The V end lost 6 bases, the J end lost 3 bases, and 9 bases lay between the germline ends. The CDR3 runs 13 residues. CDR1 SGHTA and CDR2 FQGNSA come from the germline V gene. The CDR3 DNA reads as TGTGCCAGCAGGGGCTACAGCTACAATGAGCAGTTCTTC. Translation gives CASRGYSYNEQFF.

This clone was counted only a few times. This CDR3 is also generated by other DNA sequences in the sample. The chain carries TRBV28 and TRBJ1-2; 7 bases map to TRBD1. Unmatched junction bases numbered 2, after V lost 4 bases and J lost 6 bases. The CDR3 covers 12 residues. The V gene's germline CDR1 is MDHEN and CDR2 SYDVKM. CDR3 sequence reads: CASSSGQNGYTF. The CDR3 DNA follows: TGTGCCAGCAGTTCGGGACAGAATGGCTACACCTTC.

This chain connects TRBV7-9 to TRBJ1-2; D is undetermined. The CDR3 sequence is 14 residues long. Germline values: CDR1 SEHNR, CDR2 FQNEAQ (reference sequence). Trimming took off 5 bases at V and 2 bases at J, with 12 bases between the two ends. The CDR3 DNA is TGTGCCAGCAGCCCTCCGGTAGCAAACTATGGCTACACCTTC. The encoded protein is CASSPPVANYGYTF.

J is TRBJ1-2 and V is TRBV9; TRBD1 matches 7 bases. The CDR3 runs 13 residues. Trimming removed 6 bases from V and 8 bases from J; junction bases left unmatched: 10. Germline assignment: CDR1 SGDLS and CDR2 YYNGEE. CDR3 protein: CASTSTGTDGYTF. CDR3 nucleotides: TGTGCCAGCACCTCGACGGGGACAGACGGCTACACCTTC.

This clone was observed a few times. The chain has TRBV4-3 and TRBJ1-4; a possible D gene is TRBD1 (6 bases). The CDR3 is 13 residues long. Trimming removed 4 bases at V and 10 bases at J, with 13 bases between. The germline gives CDR1 LGHNA, CDR2 YSLEER. In nucleotides, the CDR3 is TGCGCCAGCAGCCCCCTGTCGACAGGAAAACTGTTTTTT. Translating gives CASSPLSTGKLFF.